Each of the 2 T cell receptor beta chains below was sequenced from the same sample in a study of blood T cell repertoires in COVID-19. Sequencing used immunoSEQ multiplex PCR; TCRdb keeps in-frame clones, though not all of them. The repertoire consists of some 250,000 clones, with 88% occurring once and the leading ten covering about 1%. The sample was peripheral blood. These receptors originate from a woman between 40 and 55 years old who had recovered from COVID-19.

The chain uses TRBV7-9 and TRBJ1-2; TRBD1 is a possible D gene (6 bases). Trimming cost V 2 bases and J 4 bases, with 14 bases left between them. The CDR3 runs to 15 residues. Germline V gene lookup returns CDR1 SEHNR and CDR2 FQNEAQ (reference sequence). CDR3 amino acids: CASSLPGGGPYGYTF. CDR3 nucleotide sequence: TGTGCCAGCAGCTTACCTGGGGGGGGGCCCTATGGCTACACCTTC.

J is TRBJ2-3 and V is TRBV4-2; 8 nucleotides line up with TRBD2. The germline V gene encodes CDR1 LGHNA and CDR2 YNFKEQ. This CDR3 has 18 residues. Unmatched junction bases numbered 13, after V lost 3 bases and J lost 2 bases. The CDR3 loop reads CASSQWTVGRGPTDTQYF. DNA of the CDR3: TGTGCCAGCAGCCAGTGGACGGTCGGGAGGGGACCCACAGATACGCAGTATTTT.